Following are 3 T cell receptor beta chains from one sample sequenced in a study of blood T cell repertoires in COVID-19. TCRdb's table, derived via immunoSEQ multiplex PCR, lists solely in-frame clones and lacks some. The repertoire includes about 220,000 clones, around 83% of them detected once, and roughly 10% sits in the top ten. The sample taken for sequencing was peripheral blood. The receptors were sampled from a man aged 50-59 years with active or convalescent COVID-19.

The chain joins TRBV18 to TRBJ2-3; 10 bases are shared with TRBD2. Germline trimming cut 1 base from V and 1 base from J; bases unmatched to any gene: 5. The CDR3 totals 17 residues. From germline, CDR1 is KGHSH and CDR2 LQKENI. The DNA of the CDR3 is TGTGCCAGCTCACCACGGCTAGCGGGAGTGGGCACAGATACGCAGTATTTT. As protein: CASSPRLAGVGTDTQYF.

V usage is TRBV12-5 and J usage is TRBJ1-1; D gene unclear. The length of the CDR3 is 15 residues. Looked up from germline, CDR1 is LGHNT and CDR2 is FRNRAP. The germline V and J ends were trimmed by 0 bases and 5 bases, with 13 bases remaining between them. CDR3 coding DNA: TGTGCTAGTGGTTTGGTACAAGGATTGCGGACTGAAGCTTTCTTT. Its protein is CASGLVQGLRTEAFF.

The chain recombines TRBV4-1 with TRBJ2-7; 10 bases agree with TRBD1. J gave up 2 bases and V 1 base, and 2 bases lay outside the gene matches. The germline gives CDR1 MGHRA, CDR2 YSYEKL. This CDR3 region has 15 residues. This CDR3 reads CASSQGTGGTYEQYF. The CDR3 region has the DNA TGCGCCAGCAGCCAAGGGACAGGGGGTACCTACGAGCAGTACTTC.